The following is a T cell receptor (beta chain) sequence with its context. Its antigen remains unidentified. The read gets to within 3 residues of the CDR3 end, and the germline J gene fills in the rest. The sample is drawn from a study of T cells in women clearing cervical HPV infection. The study's findings and limits: TRBV6-7 relative abundance averaged 0.11% in cases and less than 0.2% in controls. Effector/memory and HPV-specific T cells were not isolated, and association timing is unknown.

Prevalent HPV16 infections were excluded; only incident single HPV16 infections included. This CDR3 region has 15 residues. Trimming took 2 bases from V and 1 from J, leaving 10 bases between them. From germline, CDR1 is SEHNR and CDR2 FQNEAQ (reference sequence). Here immunoSEQ multiplex PCR was the method, and the copy in TCRdb shows in-frame clones only, minus some. The listing contains around 44,000 clones. The sample was blood buffy coat. J is TRBJ2-3 and V is TRBV7-9, with D perhaps matching TRBD2 (6 bases). This clonotype originated in a woman between 18 and 69 years old with a cervical HPV16 infection that either progressed to CIN3+ or cleared (not recorded which). CDR3 sequence reads: CASSLSGTGTDTQYF. The covered CDR3 bases are TGTGCCAGCAGCTTATCCGGGACTGGCACAGATACG.